What follows are 9 T cell receptor beta chains derived from one specimen sequenced in a study of blood T cell repertoires in COVID-19. Here immunoSEQ multiplex PCR was the method, and the copy in TCRdb shows in-frame clones only, minus some. The sample yields 200,000 to 250,000 clones, nearly 90% seen once. Sequencing was performed on PBMCs or T cells enriched from blood (not recorded which). The receptor source for this set is a man in his thirties or forties who had been exposed to COVID-19.

This chain links TRBV11-3 with TRBJ1-1; D not resolved. The CDR3 length is 13 residues. V was cut by 0 bases and J by 5 bases, with 7 bases left in between. The germline gives CDR1 SGHNT, CDR2 YENEEA. CDR3 nucleotides: TGTGCCAGCAGCTTAGAAGGGAGGACTGAAGCTTTCTTT. It specifies CASSLEGRTEAFF.

V usage is TRBV19 and J usage is TRBJ1-1; tentative D call: TRBD1 (6 bases). Trimming stripped 3 bases from V and 2 bases from J, with 16 bases between. The CDR3 spans 16 residues. CDR1 is LNHDA, CDR2 SQIVND, per germline (reference sequence). As DNA, the CDR3 is TGTGCCAGTAGTATGGGGGCACCCCCCCACAACACTGAAGCTTTCTTT. It specifies CASSMGAPPHNTEAFF. Using reference TRBV19 and TRBJ1-1 for the parts outside the CDR3, the full variable domain is DGGITQSPKYLFRKEGQNVTLSCEQNLNHDAMYWYRQDPGQGLRLIYYSQIVNDFQKGDIAEGYSVSREKKESFPLTVTSAQKNPTAFYLCASSMGAPPHNTEAFFGQGTRLTVV.

The chain combines TRBV6-2 or TRBV6-3 with TRBJ2-7, with D possibly TRBD2 on 5 matching bases. Germline V gene data show CDR1 as MNHEY and CDR2 as SVGEGT. V lost 3 bases and J lost 2, with 8 bases in between. This CDR3 region has 13 residues. The CDR3 loop reads CASSYTGAYEQYF. As DNA, the CDR3 is TGTGCCAGCAGTTATACCGGGGCCTACGAGCAGTACTTC.

The chain has TRBV29-1 and TRBJ2-5; TRBD1 matches at 8 bases. The germline gives CDR1 SQVTM, CDR2 ANQGSEA. The CDR3 extends over 14 amino acids. The V segment lost 6 bases and the J segment 10 bases; nucleotides outside the gene matches: 16. The CDR3 nucleotides are TGCAGCGTCACAGACAGGGGCCCGCGAGGGGGCCAGTACTTC. Its translation: CSVTDRGPRGGQYF.

This clone was seen once. DNA for the CDR3: TGTGCCTTTAGCGGGGCGAGGGATACGCAGTATTTT. Translated, it gives CAFSGARDTQYF. V gene TRBV30 combines with J gene TRBJ2-3, with 8 positions matching TRBD2. The V gene end was trimmed by 7 bases and the J gene end by 6 bases; junction bases not matched to a gene: 6. CDR3 length equals 12 residues. Germline values: CDR1 GTSNPN, CDR2 SVGIG (reference sequence).

CDR3 sequence: CASSFGAENIQYF. CDR3 DNA sequence: TGCGCCAGCAGCTTCGGTGCCGAAAACATTCAGTACTTC. The chain employs TRBV5-1 and TRBJ2-4; no clear D. The CDR3 extends over 13 amino acids. In germline, CDR1 is SGHRS, CDR2 YFSETQ. V lost 2 bases and J 5 bases, leaving 8 bases between the germline ends.

The chain links TRBV29-1 to TRBJ2-7, with D possibly TRBD2 on 6 matching bases. CDR1 and CDR2 from the germline V gene are SQVTM and ANQGSEA. The CDR3 loop spans 13 amino acids. V lost 7 bases and J 4 bases, leaving 17 bases between the germline ends. For the CDR3, the DNA is TGCAGCGCGGAATTAGGGGAGGATTACGAGCAGTACTTC. This translates into CSAELGEDYEQYF.

The chain is built from TRBV4-1 and TRBJ1-2; 8 bases are shared with TRBD1. CDR1 is MGHRA, CDR2 YSYEKL, per germline. The junction had 2 bases not matched to a gene; V was cut back by 4 bases and J by 4 bases. The CDR3 is 13 amino acids. This CDR3 is CASSPTGGYGYTF. The CDR3 coding sequence is TGCGCCAGCAGCCCCACAGGGGGCTATGGCTACACCTTC.

As DNA, the CDR3 is TGTGCCAGCAGCCCAGAAGGAGGACGGGGGAATTACTACGAGCAGTACTTC. Translating gives CASSPEGGRGNYYEQYF. The chain recombines TRBV7-9 with TRBJ2-7; D may be TRBD2 (6 bases). This CDR3 has 17 residues. V was trimmed by 5 bases and J by 3 bases, leaving 23 bases between them. Germline-derived CDR1 and CDR2 are SEHNR and FQNEAQ (reference sequence). The whole variable domain, remainder taken from reference TRBV7-9 and TRBJ2-7, is DTGVSQNPRHKITKRGQNVTFRCDPISEHNRLYWYRQTLGQGPEFLTYFQNEAQLEKSRLLSDRFSAERPKGSFSTLEIQRTEQGDSAMYLCASSPEGGRGNYYEQYFGPGTRLTVT.